The clone carrying this TCR beta chain has only one observation. Its antigen is undetermined. The source material, RNA transcripts, was used to amplify TCR beta CDR3 regions. HTBI primers drove first-round RT-PCR of the TCR CDR3. One entry per CDR3 protein results from TCRdb running MiXCR on the multiplex PCR reads. This table holds a few hundred thousand distinct CDR3 sequences, 25% found once. This sample was included in a study of T cells in Graves' hyperthyroidism and ophthalmopathy. CDR3 length equals 15 residues. V lost 4 bases to trimming and J lost 4 bases; unmatched junction nucleotides: 6. The V gene's germline CDR1 is SGDLS and CDR2 YYNGEE. The study's findings and limits: Peripheral blood also featured most of the thyroid clonotypes expanded above 0.001.

The V and J genes are TRBV9 and TRBJ2-5; 11 nucleotides line up with TRBD1. The sequence was collected from a man in his fifties or sixties with Graves' hyperthyroidism. Sequenced input: blood. CDR3: CASSTGQGARETQYF. DNA for the CDR3: TGTGCCAGCAGCACCGGACAGGGGGCCCGAGAGACCCAGTACTTC.